These T cell receptor beta chains were read from a single sample in a study of T cells in Graves' hyperthyroidism and ophthalmopathy. Using its own MiXCR run on the multiplex PCR reads, TCRdb lists one record per CDR3 protein. The sample records approximately 420,000 distinct CDR3 sequences, about 15% being singletons. Sequenced input: blood. These receptor sequences come from a woman aged 25 to 39 with Graves' hyperthyroidism. Both conserved end residues are part of each CDR3. The order of the fields is V gene, D gene, J gene, clone size, CDR3 length, CDR3 DNA, CDR3 protein. A D gene is named only where the DNA matches it firmly. The listing skips clone size in some rows; elsewhere it reads once, few, many or a size class.

TRBV7-2	-	TRBJ2-7	few	14	TGTGCCAGCAGCTTATCCCGGGAAGCCTACGAGCAGTACTTC	CASSLSREAYEQYF
TRBV19	TRBD1	TRBJ2-5	few	15	TGTGCCAGTAGTATTTGGGACAGTGTCCAAGAGACCCAGTACTTC	CASSIWDSVQETQYF
TRBV15	-	TRBJ1-2	few	13	TGTGCCACCAGCATAGACGGCGAGCGGGGCTACACCTTC	CATSIDGERGYTF
TRBV28	-	TRBJ2-4	-	13	TGTGCCAGCACCATTCTGGACGGTAGCATTCAGTACTTC	CASTILDGSIQYF
TRBV10-1	TRBD1	TRBJ2-3	-	15	TGCGCCAGCAGTGAAGGACAGGGGATCACAGATACGCAGTATTTT	CASSEGQGITDTQYF
TRBV11-1	TRBD1	TRBJ2-7	many	11	TGTGCCTGCGGACAGGCCCGCGAGCAGTACTTC	CACGQAREQYF
TRBV7-7	-	TRBJ2-2	-	16	TGTGCCAGCAGCCCGTCTTTGGCGAGTGGGGACGGGGAGCTGTTTTTT	CASSPSLASGDGELFF
TRBV12-3/TRBV12-4	TRBD1	TRBJ1-2	-	14	TGTGCCAGCAGTCCCGGGACAGGGTTCTATGGCTACACCTTC	CASSPGTGFYGYTF
TRBV11-2	-	TRBJ2-2	many	16	TGTGCCAGCAGCCTGTCCGGGGTCCCCCTCACCGGGGAGCTGTTTTTT	CASSLSGVPLTGELFF
TRBV6-1	TRBD1	TRBJ1-1	few	14	TGTGCCAGCAGTGTTTCGACAGGGTTCACTGAAGCTTTCTTT	CASSVSTGFTEAFF
TRBV10-3	-	TRBJ1-1	many	13	TGTGCCATCAGTGACAGCTTGAACACTGAAGCTTTCTTT	CAISDSLNTEAFF
TRBV6-1	TRBD1	TRBJ2-5	many	15	TGTGCCAGCAGCTTAAACCGGGACAGCCAAAAGACCCAGTACTTC	CASSLNRDSQKTQYF
TRBV7-9	-	TRBJ2-7	few	15	TGTGCCAGCAGCTTCTCGCACAGGGATTCCTACGAGCAGTACTTC	CASSFSHRDSYEQYF
TRBV12-3/TRBV12-4	TRBD2	TRBJ2-1	many	19	TGTGCCAGCAGGTCACGGGGGGCGGGAGGTTCCGTCTCCTACAATGAGCAGTTCTTC	CASRSRGAGGSVSYNEQFF
TRBV9	TRBD2	TRBJ2-3	few	16	TGTGCCAGCAGCGTCGGACTAGCGGTTAGCACAGATACGCAGTATTTT	CASSVGLAVSTDTQYF
TRBV7-6	TRBD1	TRBJ2-5	-	15	TGTGCCAGCAGCTCACGACAGGGATACGGGGAGACCCAGTACTTC	CASSSRQGYGETQYF
TRBV14	TRBD2	TRBJ2-3	few	16	TGTGCCAGCAGCCAAGGTTCTAGCGGGAGGACAGATACGCAGTATTTT	CASSQGSSGRTDTQYF
TRBV28	TRBD2	TRBJ2-3	many	13	TGTGCCAGCATGTCCGGGAGGTTAGATACGCAGTATTTT	CASMSGRLDTQYF
TRBV5-1	-	TRBJ2-7	-	12	TGCGCCAGCAGCTTGGAGGCCCACGAGCAGTACTTC	CASSLEAHEQYF
TRBV20-1	TRBD1	TRBJ2-7	many	13	TGCAGTATTCACAGGGGTGGGACCTACGAGCAGTACTTC	CSIHRGGTYEQYF
TRBV30	-	TRBJ1-2	many	14	TGTGCCTGGAATAGCGACAGACCTAACTATGGCTACACCTTC	CAWNSDRPNYGYTF
TRBV30	-	TRBJ2-3	many	14	TGTGCCTGGAGTGGGGCCACTAGCACAGATACGCAGTATTTT	CAWSGATSTDTQYF
TRBV19	TRBD1	TRBJ2-1	few	13	TGTGCCAGTAGACCCGACAGGGGGCTCGAGCAGTTCTTC	CASRPDRGLEQFF
TRBV29-1	-	TRBJ2-7	-	12	TGCAGCGTTACCGACGGAGGCGGAGAGCAGTACTTC	CSVTDGGGEQYF
TRBV5-5	TRBD1	TRBJ1-5	-	14	TGTGCCAGCAGTGTATCACAGGGGAATCAGCCCCAGCATTTT	CASSVSQGNQPQHF
TRBV25-1	TRBD1	TRBJ2-7	few	15	TGTGCCAGCAGTTCCGACAGGGCTCACTCCTACGAGCAGTACTTC	CASSSDRAHSYEQYF
TRBV6-1	-	TRBJ2-5	-	14	TGTGCCAGCAAGCCACCGATACAACGAGAGACCCAGTACTTC	CASKPPIQRETQYF
TRBV20-1	-	TRBJ1-2	few	14	TGCAGTGCTTCTCGGGACACCGCTAACTATGGCTACACCTTC	CSASRDTANYGYTF
TRBV20-1	TRBD2	TRBJ2-3	many	15	TGCAGTGCTAGAGGGCTAGCGGGAGGGTCGGATACGCAGTATTTT	CSARGLAGGSDTQYF
TRBV6-1	TRBD2	TRBJ2-5	few	11	TGTGCCGCGGGGGTCCAAGAGACCCAGTACTTC	CAAGVQETQYF
TRBV7-6	-	TRBJ1-2	few	15	TGTGCCAGCAGCTCTATGCCGGCGGCGAACTATGGCTACACCTTC	CASSSMPAANYGYTF
TRBV27	TRBD2	TRBJ2-3	-	15	TGTGCCAGTTCCCCCCAGCGGGAGGGCCGGGATACGCAGTATTTT	CASSPQREGRDTQYF
TRBV29-1	TRBD2	TRBJ2-1	few	14	TGCAGCGTTGAAGCCCTAGCGGGAGTGAATGAGCAGTTCTTC	CSVEALAGVNEQFF
TRBV7-2	-	TRBJ1-5	few	15	TGTGCCAGCAGCTTTTCCGGGGGCGAAAGTCAGCCCCAGCATTTT	CASSFSGGESQPQHF
TRBV12-3/TRBV12-4	-	TRBJ1-2	many	13	TGTGCCAGCAGTTTGGGCGGGACGGGTGGCTACACCTTC	CASSLGGTGGYTF
TRBV20-1	-	TRBJ2-1	many	12	TGCAGTGCTACCCAAGACGGCAATGAGCAGTTCTTC	CSATQDGNEQFF
TRBV30	-	TRBJ1-1	many	13	TGTGCCTGGAGTGCACAAAGAAACACTGAAGCTTTCTTT	CAWSAQRNTEAFF
TRBV11-2	-	TRBJ1-4	few	15	TGTGCCAGCAGCTTAACAACCTCGACAGATGAAAAACTGTTTTTT	CASSLTTSTDEKLFF
TRBV9	-	TRBJ1-3	many	13	TGTGCCAGCAGCGCCAACTCTGGAAACACCATATATTTT	CASSANSGNTIYF
TRBV3-1	TRBD1	TRBJ1-1	few	17	TGTGCCAGCAGCCCGGCCGGGACAGGGAGATTGGGTACTGAAGCTTTCTTT	CASSPAGTGRLGTEAFF
TRBV6-4	TRBD2	TRBJ2-7	few	15	TGTGCCAGCAGTGACTTGACTAGCGGGACCCACGAGCAGTACTTC	CASSDLTSGTHEQYF
TRBV5-8	TRBD1	TRBJ1-1	many	17	TGTGCCAGCAGCTCGTTGCGGACAGGGGATGGGAACACTGAAGCTTTCTTT	CASSSLRTGDGNTEAFF
TRBV28	-	TRBJ2-2	many	15	TGTGCCAGCAGTTTAGTTACGGCGAACACCGGGGAGCTGTTTTTT	CASSLVTANTGELFF
TRBV2	-	TRBJ2-2	-	13	TGTGCCAGCAACCCACTAGTCCCCGGGGAGCTGTTTTTT	CASNPLVPGELFF
TRBV2	-	TRBJ2-5	-	13	TGTGCCAGCACGCGGGAAACACAAGAGACCCAGTACTTC	CASTRETQETQYF
TRBV5-1	TRBD1	TRBJ1-2	many	15	TGCGCCAGCAGCACCGATCGACAGACAGGGGATGGCTACACCTTC	CASSTDRQTGDGYTF
TRBV4-2	-	TRBJ2-3	-	16	TGTGCCAGCAGCCAAGGCGAGGGGGGGAGCACAGATACGCAGTATTTT	CASSQGEGGSTDTQYF
TRBV28	-	TRBJ2-3	many	14	TGTGCCAGCAGTTTTGACAGTTTCACAGATACGCAGTATTTT	CASSFDSFTDTQYF
TRBV28	-	TRBJ1-1	-	17	TGTGCCAGCCCTTCCCCCACACAAGGCGTCCCGAACACTGAAGCTTTCTTT	CASPSPTQGVPNTEAFF
TRBV28	-	TRBJ1-2	many	14	TGTGCCAGCAGTTTACTGACAGCTAACTATGGCTACACCTTC	CASSLLTANYGYTF
TRBV27	-	TRBJ2-5	many	13	TGTGCCAGCAGTTGGGGGATTCAAGAGACCCAGTACTTC	CASSWGIQETQYF
TRBV6-2/TRBV6-3	-	TRBJ2-3	few	13	TGTGCCAGCAGGGGAGGCCCCACAGATACGCAGTATTTT	CASRGGPTDTQYF
TRBV9	-	TRBJ1-3	-	14	TGTGCCAGCAGCGGGGCGACTCTAAGGAACACCATATATTTT	CASSGATLRNTIYF
TRBV7-2	TRBD1	TRBJ2-4	many	16	TGTGCCAGCACCGGCCGACAGGGGGGAGCCAAAAACATTCAGTACTTC	CASTGRQGGAKNIQYF
TRBV30	-	TRBJ2-1	-	18	TGTGCCTGGACGCCCTGGGCTAGCGGAGGGGGCTCCTACAATGAGCAGTTCTTC	CAWTPWASGGGSYNEQFF
TRBV18	-	TRBJ1-2	many	13	TGTGCCAGCTCACCGGATAGGAACTATGGCTACACCTTC	CASSPDRNYGYTF